A selection of T cell receptor beta chains follows, all from one sample in a study of CD8 T cells in ankylosing spondylitis. TCRdb re-derived calls from the 5' RACE reads in MiXCR, one entry per CDR3 protein. Here the sample spans roughly 130,000 distinct CDR3 sequences, around 7% being singletons. The material sequenced was blood, either unsorted or a sorted T cell fraction (not recorded which). The receptors were sampled from a male donor with ankylosing spondylitis or in good health (not recorded which). CDR3s leave out the opening cysteine and the closing phenylalanine or tryptophan.

v_call	j_call	cdr3_aa
TRBV5-4	TRBJ2-2	ASSLGDNSNTGELF
TRBV5-1	TRBJ2-7	ASSLGQSNYEQY
TRBV7-8	TRBJ1-2	ASSLASTVPFSSYGYT
TRBV14	TRBJ2-5	ASSQDQVGTQY
TRBV20-1	TRBJ1-3	SAREGTGRNTIY
TRBV6-4	TRBJ2-2	ASSGTDAGELF
TRBV5-1	TRBJ2-1	ASSTPRGGLTYNEQF
TRBV7-6	TRBJ1-5	ASSPKRDQPQH
TRBV12-3/TRBV12-4	TRBJ2-5	ASSLEEYQETQY
TRBV5-1	TRBJ2-2	ASSLDPGDTGELF
TRBV4-2	TRBJ2-5	ASRPRAQETQY
TRBV12-3/TRBV12-4	TRBJ1-2	ASRPTGVGYGYT
TRBV7-9	TRBJ1-1	ASSLAGSNTEAF
TRBV12-3/TRBV12-4	TRBJ2-3	ASGIRPRTDTQY
TRBV20-1	TRBJ2-5	SARDFRAWETQY
TRBV7-9	TRBJ1-2	ASSLEADNYGYT
TRBV12-3/TRBV12-4	TRBJ2-3	ASSLGTFSSTDTQY
TRBV9	TRBJ2-7	ASSVVGDRGHEQY
TRBV5-1	TRBJ2-3	ASRYDRSTDTQY
TRBV15	TRBJ2-3	ATSRGTAGGFVFSDTQY
TRBV12-3/TRBV12-4	TRBJ1-2	ASSPAGLRYT
TRBV6-2/TRBV6-3	TRBJ1-2	ASSYGGYYGYT
TRBV5-1	TRBJ1-3	ASAQGPSGNTIY
TRBV2	TRBJ2-1	ASSRTGGEQF
TRBV29-1	TRBJ1-4	SAAGTGSPTNEKLF
TRBV12-3/TRBV12-4	TRBJ1-2	ASSLNRNYGYT
TRBV20-1	TRBJ2-2	SASVRGSTGELF
TRBV5-1	TRBJ1-1	ASSTVFGEAF
TRBV7-2	TRBJ1-1	ASSPSREAF
TRBV28	TRBJ2-5	ASGVGGKQETQY
TRBV4-3	TRBJ2-1	ASSRKADYNEQF
TRBV7-3	TRBJ1-1	ASSLTGQGSTEAF
TRBV5-1	TRBJ1-1	ASSLAGQNTEAF
TRBV27	TRBJ2-7	ASSLGGTYEQY
TRBV7-2	TRBJ1-5	ASSPRALNGQPQH
TRBV6-2/TRBV6-3	TRBJ2-7	ASSYRDEQY
TRBV6-2/TRBV6-3	TRBJ1-2	ASLQGQGVGYT
TRBV20-1	TRBJ2-7	SARDWGSGSSYEQY
TRBV5-1	TRBJ2-5	ASSSLSAQY
TRBV7-3	TRBJ2-1	ASSSNGFPRSEQF
TRBV12-3/TRBV12-4	TRBJ1-6	ASSRQENSPLH
TRBV21-1	TRBJ2-2	ASSSRYSGELF
TRBV7-6	TRBJ2-6	ASSLGQGISGANVLT